The 21 T cell receptor beta chains listed next were all sequenced from one sample in a study of blood T cell repertoires in COVID-19. Some clones are missing from TCRdb's copy, which holds only in-frame ones; the method was immunoSEQ multiplex PCR. The top ten clones hold roughly 22% of a sample with approximately 65,000 clones, 79% of them seen once. The source material was peripheral blood. The receptors originated from a woman older than 75 with active or convalescent COVID-19.

The sample holds a few counts of this clone. V usage is TRBV3-1 (or the pseudogene TRBV3-2) and J usage is TRBJ1-6; D call uncertain. Germline V gene sequence: CDR1 LGHDT, CDR2 YNNKEL (reference sequence). Trimming removed 1 base at V and 6 bases at J, with 13 bases between. The CDR3 runs to 16 residues. The CDR3 spells CASSQGRRVPNSPLHF. CDR3 in DNA: TGTGCCAGCAGCCAAGGACGTCGGGTTCCTAATTCACCCCTCCACTTT.

The rearrangement uses TRBV7-3 and TRBJ1-1, with D possibly TRBD1 on 5 matching bases. The CDR3 loop spans 14 amino acids. The germline V gene encodes CDR1 SGHTA and CDR2 FQGTGA. The V end lost 2 bases, the J end lost 7 bases, and 14 bases lay between the germline ends. This CDR3 is CASSLGGETSEAFF. As DNA, the CDR3 is TGTGCCAGCAGCTTAGGGGGGGAAACAAGTGAAGCTTTCTTT.

The gene calls are TRBV11-3 and TRBJ2-1; D might be TRBD1 (5 bases). Germline CDR1 SGHNT, CDR2 YENEEA. V gave up 5 bases and J gave up 0 bases, with 8 bases separating them. CDR3 size: 14 residues. The CDR3 bases are TGTGCCAGCAGCAGGGGAAGCTCCTACAATGAGCAGTTCTTC. As protein: CASSRGSSYNEQFF.

The V and J genes are TRBV5-1 and TRBJ2-3, with 7 bases that match TRBD2. J was trimmed by 2 bases and V by 4 bases; bases with no gene match: 7. The CDR3 extends over 15 amino acids. Germline values: CDR1 SGHRS, CDR2 YFSETQ. DNA for the CDR3: TGCGCCAGCAGCGCGGTGGGAGGGGTCACAGATACGCAGTATTTT. Protein product: CASSAVGGVTDTQYF.

V is TRBV11-2 and J is TRBJ1-4; D unresolved. The length of the CDR3 is 14 residues. V lost 5 bases and J 5 bases, leaving 12 bases between the germline ends. CDR1 and CDR2 (germline): SGHAT, FQNNGV. CDR3 sequence (DNA): TGTGCCAGCAGCCCGGGAGGGCTAAATGAAAAACTGTTTTTT. Protein product: CASSPGGLNEKLFF.

The chain couples TRBV5-1 to TRBJ1-1, with a possible D match to TRBD1 (5 bases). The CDR3 runs to 13 residues. V was clipped by 4 bases and J by 5 bases, with 12 bases between them. CDR1 is SGHRS and CDR2 is YFSETQ in the germline V gene. This CDR3 reads CASSPGAPTEAFF. CDR3 in DNA: TGCGCCAGCAGCCCTGGGGCCCCAACTGAAGCTTTCTTT. The full variable domain, completed using reference TRBV5-1 and TRBJ1-1, is KAGVTQTPRYLIKTRGQQVTLSCSPISGHRSVSWYQQTPGQGLQFLFEYFSETQRNKGNFPGRFSGRQFSNSRSEMNVSTLELGDSALYLCASSPGAPTEAFFGQGTRLTVV.

The chain is built from TRBV29-1 and TRBJ1-6, with a possible D match to TRBD1 (5 bases). Trimming stripped 6 bases from V and 10 bases from J, with 16 bases between. The germline gives CDR1 SQVTM, CDR2 ANQGSEA. This CDR3 comprises 13 residues. The CDR3 region is CSVQGVVGSPLHF. For the CDR3, the DNA is TGCAGCGTCCAAGGGGTGGTCGGCTCACCCCTCCACTTT.

This clone was observed once. The genes are TRBV7-2 and TRBJ2-7; D uncertain. The CDR3 length is 13 residues. CDR1 is SGHTA, CDR2 FQGNSA, per germline. Trimming cost V 5 bases and J 2 bases, with 10 bases left between them. This CDR3 is CASSPSPAYEQYF. The CDR3 DNA is TGTGCCAGCAGCCCCTCCCCAGCCTACGAGCAGTACTTC.

The chain joins TRBV7-2 to TRBJ1-1; D remains ambiguous. The CDR3 sequence is 15 residues long. The germline CDR1 and CDR2 sequences are SGHTA and FQGNSA. V dropped 1 base and J dropped 3 bases, with 12 bases sitting between them. The CDR3 region has the DNA TGTGCCAGCAGCTTAGTGGGCCAGTTATACACTGAAGCTTTCTTT. Amino acids: CASSLVGQLYTEAFF.

The CDR3 bases are TGCGCCAGCAGCTCGCGTGTGAGGCAGGGGAGTCTGGATGGCTACACCTTC. Amino acids: CASSSRVRQGSLDGYTF. The chain couples TRBV5-1 to TRBJ1-2; tentative D call: TRBD1 (6 bases). Germline V gene data show CDR1 as SGHRS and CDR2 as YFSETQ. CDR3 size: 17 residues. Trimming shortened V by 3 bases and J by 6 bases, and 24 bases separated the two germline ends. Full variable domain (rest looked up from reference TRBV5-1 and TRBJ1-2): KAGVTQTPRYLIKTRGQQVTLSCSPISGHRSVSWYQQTPGQGLQFLFEYFSETQRNKGNFPGRFSGRQFSNSRSEMNVSTLELGDSALYLCASSSRVRQGSLDGYTFGSGTRLTVV.

CDR3 region: CASSSSGVLTDTQYF. In DNA, the CDR3 is TGTGCCAGCAGTTCCTCAGGCGTTCTGACAGATACGCAGTATTTT. The chain has TRBV9 and TRBJ2-3; D gene unclear. CDR1 SGDLS and CDR2 YYNGEE come from the germline V gene. The ends were cut back, 5 bases at V and 3 bases at J, with 16 bases in the middle. This CDR3 has 15 residues. Variable domain in full (rest from reference TRBV9 and TRBJ2-3): DSGVTQTPKHLITATGQRVTLRCSPRSGDLSVYWYQQSLDQGLQFLIQYYNGEERAKGNILERFSAQQFPDLHSELNLSSLELGDSALYFCASSSSGVLTDTQYFGPGTRLTVL.

This chain uses TRBV5-5 with TRBJ2-4, with D maybe TRBD1 (5 bases). The germline V gene has CDR1 SGHKS and CDR2 YYEKEE (reference sequence). This CDR3 is built from 15 residues. The ends were cut back, 4 bases at V and 0 bases at J, with 11 bases in the middle. CDR3 residues: CASSNGHLAKNIQYF. The DNA of the CDR3 is TGTGCCAGCAGCAATGGACACCTAGCCAAAAACATTCAGTACTTC. The entire variable domain, with the rest obtained from reference TRBV5-5 and TRBJ2-4, is as follows: DAGVTQSPTHLIKTRGQQVTLRCSPISGHKSVSWYQQVLGQGPQFIFQYYEKEERGRGNFPDRFSARQFPNYSSELNVNALLLGDSALYLCASSNGHLAKNIQYFGAGTRLSVL.

The chain employs TRBV3-1 (or the pseudogene TRBV3-2) and TRBJ1-1; the D is unclear. Germline V gene lookup returns CDR1 LGHDT and CDR2 YNNKEL (reference sequence). V was clipped by 0 bases and J by 10 bases, with 12 bases between them. This CDR3 comprises 13 residues. The CDR3 is CASSQDPVLGAFF. Here the CDR3 DNA reads TGTGCCAGCAGCCAAGATCCGGTTCTCGGAGCTTTCTTT.

V usage is TRBV11-2 and J usage is TRBJ2-1, with D possibly being TRBD2 (6 bases). The CDR3 runs 16 residues. Germline assignment: CDR1 SGHAT and CDR2 FQNNGV. Trimming pared 4 bases from V and 2 bases from J, leaving 15 bases between. The CDR3 coding sequence is TGTGCCAGCAGCTCTCCCCGGGACTTCCCCTACAATGAGCAGTTCTTC. It specifies CASSSPRDFPYNEQFF.

This chain uses TRBV11-2 with TRBJ2-4; D gene unclear. This CDR3 region has 13 residues. The germline V gene has CDR1 SGHAT and CDR2 FQNNGV. Trimming took off 2 bases at V and 7 bases at J, with 9 bases between the two ends. CDR3 sequence: CASSLSGLNIQYF. The CDR3 nucleotides are TGTGCCAGCAGCTTATCAGGTCTCAACATTCAGTACTTC.

The table lists this clone with a few counts. This chain links TRBV5-1 with TRBJ1-1; D possibly corresponds to TRBD1 (5 bases). Germline loops: CDR1 SGHRS, CDR2 YFSETQ. V shed 5 bases and J shed 3 bases, with 11 bases lying between them. The CDR3 spans 13 residues. The CDR3 spells CASRNGGDTEAFF. Here the CDR3 DNA reads TGCGCCAGCAGAAACGGAGGGGACACTGAAGCTTTCTTT.

V is TRBV10-3 and J is TRBJ1-1; TRBD1 matches 9 bases. The ends lost 6 bases at V and 6 bases at J; junction bases unmatched: 8. Germline CDR1 reads ENHRY; CDR2 reads SYGVKD. The CDR3 is 14 amino acids. CDR3 nucleotide sequence: TGTGCCATCAGCGGAGGACAGGGGATTTCTGAAGCTTTCTTT. Protein: CAISGGQGISEAFF.

The chain employs TRBV18 and TRBJ1-1; TRBD1 agrees at 8 bases. V was pared by 4 bases and J by 1 base, with 5 bases of the junction left unmatched. The CDR3 has 15 residues. CDR1 is KGHSH, CDR2 LQKENI, per germline. The CDR3 region has the DNA TGTGCCAGCTCACTCCGGACAGGGCCGAACACTGAAGCTTTCTTT. This gives the protein CASSLRTGPNTEAFF.

CDR3: CASSFRGGRTYEQYF. The CDR3 DNA reads TGTGCCAGCAGCTTCCGGGGGGGCCGAACCTACGAGCAGTACTTC. The chain is built from TRBV5-4 and TRBJ2-7; TRBD2 agrees at 8 bases. Per the germline V gene, CDR1 is SGHNT and CDR2 is YYREEE (reference sequence). The CDR3 totals 15 residues. Trimming at V came to 2 bases and at J to 2 bases, leaving 6 bases not matched to a gene.

The J gene is TRBJ1-1, the V gene TRBV6-4; a possible D gene is TRBD1 (6 bases). Trimming took 0 bases from V and 4 from J, leaving 12 bases between them. Germline CDR1 MRHNA, CDR2 SNTAGT. This CDR3 has 15 residues. This CDR3 reads CASSDSGGGGTEAFF. In DNA form, the CDR3 reads TGTGCCAGCAGTGACTCTGGGGGAGGGGGCACTGAAGCTTTCTTT.

This clone was seen a handful of times. V gene TRBV4-1 combines with J gene TRBJ2-2; D unresolved. V lost 2 bases to trimming and J lost 0 bases, with 4 bases between them. Germline CDR1 MGHRA, CDR2 YSYEKL. The CDR3 is 14 amino acids. The CDR3 nucleotides read TGCGCCAGCAGCCAACAAACGAACACCGGGGAGCTGTTTTTT. This encodes CASSQQTNTGELFF.